The clone carrying this TCR beta chain was counted many times. Its antigen is unidentified. The data derive from a study of CD8+CD57+ T cells in acquired aplastic anemia. The overall study: Each DNA sample taken from sorted CD4+ and CD8+ cells came to around 2.9 ug on average. Study-wide points: Patients and controls were found to share some 30 CD8+ CDR3 sequences.

The V and J ends lost 4 bases and 0 bases respectively, with 7 bases between them. The CDR3 covers 13 residues. Germline V gene sequence: CDR1 SGDLS, CDR2 YYNGEE. All sequencing subjects had displayed CD8+CD57+ cell expansion on flow cytometry. Genomic DNA served as template for TCR beta VDJ and CDR3 profiling. MiXCR, run by TCRdb on the reads, gives a single entry per CDR3 protein. The profile covers 150,000 or so distinct CDR3 sequences, with less than 60% appearing a single time and 0.85% to 1.3% taken by the ten largest. Sequences were obtained from sorted CD4+, CD8+, or CD8+CD57+ T cells (not recorded which) from PBMCs. This receptor was obtained from a human donor with aplastic anemia. This chain joins TRBV9 and TRBJ1-2; D gene unclear. CDR3 coding DNA: TGTGCCAGCAGCTCGGACCCTAACTATGGCTACACCTTC. Its protein is CASSSDPNYGYTF.